This T cell receptor (beta chain) originates from a study of T cell repertoires in cytomegalovirus infection. V shed 7 bases and J shed 6 bases, with 22 bases lying between them. The CDR3 loop spans 16 amino acids. Germline V gives CDR1 SGHTA, CDR2 FQGNSA. Study-wide results and limits: HLA-C-restricted CMV-specific TCR beta clonotypes were dominant in the ex vivo response.

TCRdb re-called the reads with MiXCR, one entry per CDR3 protein. The data contain about 360,000 distinct CDR3 sequences, 15% to 20% of them seen just once; the ten biggest clones take up 7.5% to 9.5%. This clonotype was recorded at least ten times. Its antigen remains unidentified. The chain links TRBV7-2 to TRBJ2-1; TRBD2 might be the D (6 bases). The receptor comes from a human donor in good health (CMV status not recorded). Some clones in this sample may be carry-over from other donors' samples. The material sequenced was PBMCs. The DNA for the CDR3 is TGTGCCAGCACCATCGCGGGGCACCTTGGGGGCAATGAGCAGTTCTTC. Residues: CASTIAGHLGGNEQFF.